This entry concerns a single T cell receptor beta chain. This clonotype appeared a few times. It has no known antigen specificity. The record has no base qualities; no much larger clone is one base away. CDR3 length: 15 amino acids, cysteine to phenylalanine. Solely the CDR3 DNA is kept, with 45 bases framed from the first base. The germline V gene (reference sequence) provides CDR1 SGHKS and CDR2 YYEKEE. Deletion took 5 bases off V and 4 bases off J, with a span of 16 bases between the germline ends. In the ophthalmopathy patients, disease was moderately to severely active, with a Clinical Activity Score of 3 or more, a NOSPECS grade of 4 or more, and a duration of less than 3 months. The study excluded patients with uncontrolled infections, other autoimmune diseases, pregnancy or lactation. Diagnoses relied on clinical symptoms, serum thyroxine and TRAb, thyroid ultrasound and orbital computed tomography. PBMCs were isolated from roughly 10 ml of fresh peripheral blood by Ficoll-Paque density gradient centrifugation. Total RNA was extracted using Trizol reagent, and RNA quality was assessed on an Agilent 2100 Bioanalyzer.

This entry comes from a study of T cells in Graves' hyperthyroidism and ophthalmopathy (dated by TCRdb to between 2018 and 2021). Context from the whole study: Peripheral blood was collected at initial diagnosis, before any treatment. Prospective prediction of ophthalmopathy was tested in an independent validation cohort consisting of some 20 hyperthyroidism patients and some 16 patients who later progressed to ophthalmopathy. The study also compared thyroid tissue and blood T-cell repertoires from roughly six Graves' hyperthyroidism patients. After blood sampling, hyperthyroidism patients were treated with methimazole at a starting dose of 30 mg daily, and ophthalmopathy patients were treated with high-dose intravenous methylprednisolone. According to the paper, TCR Vbeta CDR3 sequencing was carried out on 135 peripheral blood samples, which came from some 41 ophthalmopathy, roughly 75 hyperthyroidism and approximately 17 progressor patients. The 100 or so discovery patients were divided at random into training and test sets in a 7:3 ratio. To identify distinguishing TCR V-J signatures, a discovery cohort of around 100 patients was used, comprising 43 with Graves' ophthalmopathy and 55 to 65 with stable Graves' hyperthyroidism.

The paper as a whole reports these results and caveats: During validation, the model predicted progression to ophthalmopathy a median of about 6.3 months ahead of onset, with more than 60% sensitivity and under 85% specificity. A model built on a 13 V-J signature distinguished ophthalmopathy from stable hyperthyroidism, reaching around 88% sensitivity and approximately 81% specificity in cross-validation and 80%/75% in testing. No statistical method was used to fix the sample size in advance, and group allocation was not hidden from the investigators. Most expanded thyroid clonotypes (frequency above 0.001) were also detected in blood, suggesting blood repertoires may reflect thyroid immune responses.

The TCR beta CDR3 regions were amplified from the RNA transcripts. The first round of RT-PCR for the TCR CDR3 was performed with the HTBI primer set and the Qiagen OneStep RT-PCR kit. A second multiplex PCR round built the libraries, followed by size selection and purification. Sequencing of the libraries was done on an Illumina HiSeq2000 using paired-end 100 bp reads. The study's processing was this. SOAPnuke was used to process the raw data, throwing out any read that contained adapters or uncalled bases, had a mean Phred below 15, or lacked an exact constant-primer or identifier match. High-quality paired reads were merged using COPE v1.2.5, and each unique nucleotide sequence was defined as a clonotype. Clonotypes were aligned to IMGT TRBV, TRBD and TRBJ reference segments using MiTCR v1.1. The analysis included only V-J combinations with a frequency above 0.0001, which together covered 99% to 99.2% of the repertoires. The TCS score was defined as F50 (clonal expansion) divided by E x V (chaos), with BLOSUM62-based TCRdist calculated between CDR3 peptides within each V-J. Welch's t-statistics and random forest reduced fewer than 600 V-J features to 13, which were used in a naive Bayes classifier (R e1071). TCRdb reran the public reads through fastp at Q25 and MiXCR, keeping productive beta chains. Each record represents a unique CDR3 protein, reported with the most common genes and DNA among its rows. The V and J calls and clone size are TCRdb's, not the authors'. This sample comprises under 300,000 distinct CDR3 sequences, 20% to 25% of them detected only once. The ten top clones hold around 62% of the sample.

The sequence links TRBV5-5 to TRBJ1-5; 6 matching bases give a weak D call of TRBD1. The clonotype originates from a man aged 30-40 years with Graves' ophthalmopathy. Material for sequencing was blood. The bases read TGTGCCAGCAGACTAGCCGGGACACCAAATCAGCCCCAGCATTTT. The resulting protein is CASRLAGTPNQPQHF.